This T cell receptor beta chain originates from a study of CD8+CD57+ T cells in acquired aplastic anemia. The CDR3 is made up of 14 amino acids. CDR1 is DFQATT and CDR2 is SNEGSKA in the germline V gene (reference sequence). The trim removed 0 bases at V and 8 bases at J, leaving 5 bases unmatched. TCR beta VDJ and CDR3 were profiled, and genomic DNA was the template. Using its own MiXCR run on the reads, TCRdb lists one record per CDR3 protein. The data contain about 95,000 distinct CDR3 sequences, about 66% of them singletons. Individuals selected for sequencing had exhibited CD8+CD57+ cell expansion on flow cytometry.

This chain connects TRBV20-1 to TRBJ1-4; 8 nucleotides agree with TRBD1. The receptor was isolated from a human donor with aplastic anemia. Sequenced input: sorted CD4+, CD8+, or CD8+CD57+ T cells (not recorded which) from PBMCs. CDR3 protein: CSAREPGGWEKLFF. The CDR3 DNA sequence: TGCAGTGCTAGAGAGCCAGGGGGCTGGGAAAAACTGTTTTTT.